This T cell receptor (beta chain) appears in the sequencing data of a study of spatial heterogeneity in lung cancer (dated by TCRdb to between 2019 and 2020). Some background on the complete study: Beta-chain transcripts were consistently detected in greater numbers than alpha-chain transcripts, which likely reflects a higher abundance of beta-chain transcripts. In tumor regions, TCR transcript counts showed a strong correlation with a T cell transcriptional module score derived from matched bulk RNA-seq. In the raw uncorrected reads, each unique combination of TCR and UMI appeared on average more than ten times. In non-small cell lung cancer, the study made a quantitative comparison of TCR alpha and beta repertoires among multiple tumor regions, matched nontumor lung and blood. TCR repertoire features were related to nonsynonymous mutation counts determined by whole-exome sequencing of tumor tissue. Both alpha and beta chains were TCR-sequenced in samples taken at surgery, namely 220 tumor regions, fewer than 80 matched nontumor lung samples and 55 to 60 PBMC samples. Results the study describes overall, beyond this receptor: Additional single-cell paired TCR alpha and beta sequencing was considered necessary to confirm, at a functional level, the hypothesis that regional TCRs recognize regional mutations. Estimated TCR-seq coverage of tumor T cells was only about 7.2% for alpha chains and 13% for beta chains. The tumor nonsynonymous mutation count correlated with the number of expanded intratumoral alpha and beta TCRs. Counts of ubiquitous and regional expanded TCRs correlated with counts of ubiquitous and regional nonsynonymous mutations, respectively.

In the germline V gene, CDR1 corresponds to SQVTM and CDR2 to ANQGSEA. The CDR3 sequence holds 15 residues, the cysteine and phenylalanine included. The only DNA kept is the CDR3, 45 bases in frame from the first base. V and J are truncated by 2 bases and 1 base respectively, leaving an intervening sequence of 12 bases. According to the study, the label for this sample's time point signals: sample taken at primary tumor resection. Donors were over 60 patients with early-stage, untreated non-small cell lung cancer from the lung TRACERx cohort. For TCR sequencing, whole RNA was extracted from tumor and nontumor lung tissue, or from cryopreserved PBMC samples, and no cell sorting was done. Only patients with enough RNA available from two or more tumor regions were chosen for TCR sequencing. Before selection, tumor and adjacent nontumor lung specimens were reviewed by a lung pathologist. In its sample, this clonotype comes out as medium-sized (0.01 to 0.1%). Its target antigen remains unknown. No much larger clone exists at a distance of one base, and base qualities are not known.

The receptor library was made with 5' RACE. The sequencer listed for this sample is NextSeq 500. In the TCR library protocol, a unique molecular identifier was attached to each TCR cDNA molecule so that PCR and sequencing errors could be corrected. In the authors' own workflow: Decombinator tools were used for TCR identification, UMI-based error correction and CDR3 extraction. TCRs above a frequency of 2 per 1,000, corresponding to the top 1% of the tumor frequency distribution, were defined as expanded. Expanded tumor TCRs statistically deemed absent (corrected P<0.05) from at least one tumor region were classed as regional, and all other expanded tumor TCRs were classed as ubiquitous. Each repertoire was subsampled 100 times to 5,000 TCRs, after which Renyi diversity was computed with the R vegan package. CDR3 similarity networks were built from amino acid triplet string-kernel similarity, with CDR3s being connected when pairwise similarity was above 0.82. The public reads were reanalyzed by TCRdb: fastp trimming at Q25, MiXCR alignment, in-frame beta chains only. For every CDR3 protein sequence, its rows merge into one entry that carries the most common genes and DNA. TCRdb's processing, not the authors', yielded these V and J calls. For this sample the table gives 7,200 or so distinct CDR3 sequences, of which around 7% were detected only once. The ten largest clonotypes hold roughly a sixth of the sample.

This sequence originates from a female donor with early-stage non-small cell lung cancer. Sequences were derived from lung tumor tissue, sampled at surgery. Recombination linked TRBV29-1 to TRBJ2-1; there is no confident call for the D gene. The CDR3 in this case is CSVEKQASSYNEQFF. In nucleotide form, the sequence is TGCAGCGTTGAAAAGCAGGCCTCGTCCTACAATGAGCAGTTCTTC.